The 3 T cell receptor beta chains reported below all come from one sample, sequenced in a study of shared clonotypes between healthy human individuals. Repertoires were generated with immunoSEQ multiplex PCR, while TCRdb's copy carries only in-frame clones and drops some. There are about 500,000 clones in the sample; over 60% occur only once, and around 12% lies in the top ten. The sample consisted of PBMCs. These receptors were taken from a woman aged 40 to 50 in good health. Some clones in this sample may be carry-over from other donors' samples.

A note on this clone: The identical CDR3 is also encoded by other nucleotide sequences in the sample. The CDR3 DNA follows: TGTGCCAGCAGCGGGACAGGGGGAAACACCATATATTTT. It translates to CASSGTGGNTIYF. The chain uses TRBV9 and TRBJ1-3; 8 positions match TRBD1. V lost 3 bases to trimming and J lost 4 bases; unmatched junction nucleotides: 0. CDR3 length: 13 amino acids. Germline V lookup: CDR1 SGDLS, CDR2 YYNGEE.

As to this clone: This sample includes further DNA sequences coding for the same CDR3. The chain combines TRBV18 with TRBJ1-2; 10 bases are shared with TRBD1. Germline loops: CDR1 KGHSH, CDR2 LQKENI. V was pared by 0 bases and J by 2 bases, with 0 bases of the junction left unmatched. This CDR3 is built from 15 residues. The CDR3 sequence is CASSPPGQGNYGYTF. The CDR3 region has the DNA TGTGCCAGCTCACCACCGGGACAGGGGAACTATGGCTACACCTTC. Supplemented by reference TRBV18 and TRBJ1-2, the full variable domain reads NAGVMQNPRHLVRRRGQEARLRCSPMKGHSHVYWYRQLPEEGLKFMVYLQKENIIDESGMPKERFSAEFPKEGPSILRIQQVVRGDSAAYFCASSPPGQGNYGYTFGSGTRLTVV.

The genes are TRBV10-2 and TRBJ2-3, with 10 bases matching TRBD2. The CDR3 has 15 residues. Losses at the gene ends were 3 bases for V and 1 base for J; bases not matched to a gene: 1. Germline CDR1 reads WSHSY; CDR2 reads SAAADI. CDR3 DNA: TGCGCCAGCAGTGACGGACTAGCGGGCACAGATACGCAGTATTTT. It codes for CASSDGLAGTDTQYF.